The rows below give T cell receptor beta chains drawn from one sample of a study of blood T cells in healthy people across ages. Via MiXCR, TCRdb re-called the 5' RACE reads, giving one row per CDR3 protein. Of fewer than 800,000 distinct CDR3 sequences in the sample, about 52% were seen once. Sequencing was performed on blood. The receptors stem from a woman between 55 and 75 years old in good health. Both conserved end residues are part of each CDR3. A D gene is named only where the DNA matches it firmly. Some rows have no size entry. The others give once, few or many, or a class for an expanded clone.

J	length	D	size	V	DNA	CDR3
TRBJ2-3	12	TRBD1	many	TRBV29-1	TGCAGCGTTGGGGATCACAGGGGATTGCAGTATTTT	CSVGDHRGLQYF
TRBJ1-2	13	TRBD1	few	TRBV29-1	TGCAGCGTTGGGGGGGACAGGCGTTATGGCTACACCTTC	CSVGGDRRYGYTF
TRBJ2-7	14	-	few	TRBV5-1	TGCGCCAGCAGCTTCGACAGTGTAGGGCCCGAGCAGTACTTC	CASSFDSVGPEQYF
TRBJ1-1	19	TRBD1	few	TRBV6-2/TRBV6-3	TGTGCCAGCAGTTACATTCCCCCCGGGACAGTTATTCTGAACACTGAAGCTTTCTTT	CASSYIPPGTVILNTEAFF
TRBJ2-5	15	-	few	TRBV21-1	TGTGCCAGCAGCGTGACCGGGACAGGACAAGAGACCCAGTACTTC	CASSVTGTGQETQYF
TRBJ2-3	16	TRBD2	-	TRBV3-1	TGTGCCAGCAACCCGGTTGTGGGAGGGGGCACAGATACGCAGTATTTT	CASNPVVGGGTDTQYF
TRBJ2-3	15	-	-	TRBV20-1	TGCAGTGCGACTGATCTACAGCGGTTCACAGATACGCAGTATTTT	CSATDLQRFTDTQYF
TRBJ2-1	15	TRBD2	-	TRBV7-9	TGTGCCAGCAGCGCTTCGGGACTAGCGCGGAATGAGCAGTTCTTC	CASSASGLARNEQFF
TRBJ2-1	14	TRBD2	-	TRBV15	TGTGCCACCAGCAGACGGCGGGAGTCCAATGAGCAGTTCTTC	CATSRRRESNEQFF
TRBJ2-4	18	-	-	TRBV4-3	TGCGCCAGCAGCCAAGATTTTCAGGGTAGTGTCCGAGGAAACATTCAGTACTTC	CASSQDFQGSVRGNIQYF
TRBJ2-5	11	-	-	TRBV7-2	TGTGCCAGCAGCTTTTACGGGCGCCGGTACTTC	CASSFYGRRYF
TRBJ2-1	16	TRBD1	-	TRBV28	TGTGCCAGCAGTCCCGGAGGGACAGGTCTTAGAAATGAGCAGTTCTTC	CASSPGGTGLRNEQFF
TRBJ2-1	15	TRBD2	-	TRBV7-3	TGTGCCAGCAGCTTGATGACTAGCGGGAGAGAGGAGCAGTTCTTC	CASSLMTSGREEQFF
TRBJ1-5	16	-	-	TRBV4-2	TGTGCCAGCAGCCCGTACCTAGGATGGGACAATCAGCCCCAGCATTTT	CASSPYLGWDNQPQHF
TRBJ2-3	12	-	-	TRBV7-8	TGTGCCAGCAACAGGGACACAGATACGCAGTATTTT	CASNRDTDTQYF
TRBJ2-1	13	-	-	TRBV11-2	TGTGCCAGCAGCTCGGGGAGTTACAATGAGCAGTTCTTC	CASSSGSYNEQFF
TRBJ2-5	15	TRBD1	-	TRBV4-2	TGTGCCAGCAGCCAAGATCAACAGGGGGGAGAGACCCAGTACTTC	CASSQDQQGGETQYF
TRBJ2-7	15	TRBD2	many	TRBV5-1	TGCGCCAGCAGGCCAGGACTAGCGGGACAAGGCGAGCAGTACTTC	CASRPGLAGQGEQYF
TRBJ1-2	14	-	-	TRBV9	TGTGCCAGCAGCGCGCAACAGGGTGGCTATGGCTACACCTTC	CASSAQQGGYGYTF
TRBJ2-7	14	-	once	TRBV6-2/TRBV6-3	TGTGCCAGCAGGAACCGGGTCACCCTTTACGAGCAGTACTTC	CASRNRVTLYEQYF
TRBJ2-7	16	-	-	TRBV4-3	TGCGCCAGCAGCCGTTCTCCGGACTCGCTCTCCTACGAGCAGTACTTC	CASSRSPDSLSYEQYF
TRBJ1-6	16	-	-	TRBV28	TGTGCCAGCAGTTTACGACAGACAGACTATAATTCACCCCTCCACTTT	CASSLRQTDYNSPLHF
TRBJ2-5	14	TRBD1	many	TRBV20-1	TGCAGTGCTGCCGGGACAGGGCGACAAGAGACCCAGTACTTC	CSAAGTGRQETQYF
TRBJ2-7	15	-	-	TRBV6-5	TGTGCCAGCAGGATGAACAGCTTACACTCCTACGAGCAGTACTTC	CASRMNSLHSYEQYF
TRBJ2-1	15	-	few	TRBV15	TGTGCCACCAGCATGGGACTGGGGTCCTACAATGAGCAGTTCTTC	CATSMGLGSYNEQFF
TRBJ1-5	12	-	-	TRBV6-5	TGTGCCAGCTCTAAACCTAATCAGCCCCAGCATTTT	CASSKPNQPQHF
TRBJ2-1	15	-	-	TRBV7-2	TGTGCCAGCAGCTTAACACTCGGGACCTACAATGAGCAGTTCTTC	CASSLTLGTYNEQFF
TRBJ1-5	14	-	-	TRBV6-6	TGTGCCGGCAGTTTGTGGAGTAGCAATCAGCCCCAGCATTTT	CAGSLWSSNQPQHF
TRBJ1-5	11	-	-	TRBV20-1	TGCAGTGCTAGAGAGAATCAGCCCCAGCATTTT	CSARENQPQHF
TRBJ2-3	15	TRBD2	few	TRBV20-1	TGCAGTGCTGGGACCGGGACTATGGGCACAGATACGCAGTATTTT	CSAGTGTMGTDTQYF
TRBJ2-7	13	-	-	TRBV6-1	TGTGCCAGCAGTGAACGGGTCCCCTACGAGCAGTACTTC	CASSERVPYEQYF
TRBJ1-5	14	-	-	TRBV20-1	TGCAGTGTTCATGGGACAACCAGCAATCAGCCCCAGCATTTT	CSVHGTTSNQPQHF
TRBJ2-5	14	-	-	TRBV18	TGTGCCAGCTCACCGCGGAGAATCCAAGAGACCCAGTACTTC	CASSPRRIQETQYF
TRBJ1-1	16	-	-	TRBV12-3/TRBV12-4	TGTGCCAGCAGCATACATATCCCGGGGTCGAACACTGAAGCTTTCTTT	CASSIHIPGSNTEAFF
TRBJ1-1	12	TRBD1	few	TRBV20-1	TGCAGTGCTAGATACGGGACAGCTGAAGCTTTCTTT	CSARYGTAEAFF
TRBJ2-7	14	TRBD2	-	TRBV7-2	TGTGCCAGCAGCTCCATAGCGGGGACCTACGAGCAGTACTTC	CASSSIAGTYEQYF
TRBJ2-1	14	-	-	TRBV27	TGTGCCAGCAGTTTATGGCAGGGAGGCAATGAGCAGTTCTTC	CASSLWQGGNEQFF
TRBJ1-1	14	TRBD1	few	TRBV7-3	TGTGCCAGCAGCTCACAGGGGATGAACACTGAAGCTTTCTTT	CASSSQGMNTEAFF
TRBJ2-7	15	TRBD1	-	TRBV9	TGTGCCAGCAGCGTAGCTCCAGGGGGCTCATACGAGCAGTACTTC	CASSVAPGGSYEQYF
TRBJ2-5	15	-	-	TRBV4-3	TGCGCCAGCAGCCCCCGAGGGTCCGAACAAGAGACCCAGTACTTC	CASSPRGSEQETQYF
TRBJ1-2	12	-	-	TRBV4-2	TGTGCCAGCAGCCAAGATGTCGGTATGTACACCTTC	CASSQDVGMYTF
TRBJ1-1	14	-	-	TRBV7-2	TGTGCCAGCAGCTTCGCGTACAGGAACACTGAAGCTTTCTTT	CASSFAYRNTEAFF
TRBJ2-7	14	-	-	TRBV15	TGTGCCACCAGTGGGGCAGAGAAATCCTACGAGCAGTACTTC	CATSGAEKSYEQYF